The clone carrying this T cell receptor beta chain was seen many times. The data are from a study of regulatory T cells in long-lasting Graves disease. Construction of TCR beta libraries relied on iRepertoire HTBI primers and on Arm-PCR targeting CDR3 regions. TCRdb re-called the multiplex PCR reads with MiXCR, one entry per CDR3 protein. There are around 400,000 distinct CDR3 sequences in the sample; under 25% occur only once, and approximately 14% lies in the top ten. The germline gives CDR1 MDHEN, CDR2 SYDVKM. This CDR3 contains 11 residues. The V and J ends lost 5 bases and 7 bases respectively, with 9 bases between them. Time point here: persistent/refractory GD, antithyroid drugs over 5 years with positive TRAb. Extracted RNA from PBMCs served as the source of the TCR library.

The sequence was collected from a female donor with Graves disease. The material was peripheral blood mononuclear cells (PBMCs), obtained when the disease was refractory, from a patient treated with antithyroid drugs. The chain links TRBV28 to TRBJ2-7; no clear D gene. The CDR3 nucleotides read TGTGCCAGCAGTCGACTTGGGGAGCAGTACTTC. Protein: CASSRLGEQYF. Combining the CDR3 with reference TRBV28 and TRBJ2-7 gives the whole variable domain DVKVTQSSRYLVKRTGEKVFLECVQDMDHENMFWYRQDPGLGLRLIYFSYDVKMKEKGDIPEGYSVSREKKERFSLILESASTNQTSMYLCASSRLGEQYFGPGTRLTVT.